The rows below give T cell receptor beta chains drawn from one sample of a study of blood T cell repertoires in COVID-19. Sequencing was performed with immunoSEQ multiplex PCR; in TCRdb, only in-frame clones are kept and a portion is missing. Found here are roughly 100,000 clones, 90% to 95% of them singletons; the top ten hold 3% to 4%. The sequencing input was peripheral blood. Receptors originate from a woman between 50 and 59 years old in a cohort sampled during active COVID-19. Each CDR3 is given with its conserved first and last residue. A D gene is named only where the DNA matches it firmly.

V gene,D gene,J gene,CDR3 protein,CDR3 DNA
TRBV11-2,NA,TRBJ1-1,CASSSIKGGNTEAFF,TGTGCCAGCAGCTCCATAAAGGGAGGGAACACTGAAGCTTTCTTT
TRBV2,NA,TRBJ2-2,CASSRDRYTGELFF,TGTGCCAGCAGCAGGGATAGGTACACCGGGGAGCTGTTTTTT
TRBV3-1/TRBV3-2,NA,TRBJ1-6,CASSQARNYNSPLHF,TGTGCCAGCAGCCAAGCGAGAAACTATAATTCACCCCTCCACTTT
TRBV2,NA,TRBJ1-6,CASSDRSGNVAGTSPLHF,TGTGCCAGCAGTGATCGTTCAGGGAATGTGGCTGGTACTTCACCCCTCCACTTT
TRBV6-5,NA,TRBJ2-7,CASSRQEPTYEQYF,TGTGCCAGCAGCCGACAGGAACCGACCTACGAGCAGTACTTC
TRBV30,NA,TRBJ2-5,CASSRSPTTQETQYF,TGTGCTTCCTCTAGGAGCCCTACCACCCAAGAGACCCAGTACTTC
TRBV19,NA,TRBJ1-2,CASSVPGGKNYGYTF,TGTGCCAGTAGTGTGCCGGGGGGGAAGAACTATGGCTACACCTTC
TRBV7-9,TRBD1,TRBJ1-3,CASSLDRAGNTIYF,TGTGCCAGCAGCTTGGACAGGGCTGGAAACACCATATATTTT
TRBV7-9,NA,TRBJ1-1,CASSSSRGNTEAFF,TGTGCCAGCAGCTCCTCAAGGGGGAACACTGAAGCTTTCTTT
TRBV2,NA,TRBJ2-3,CASSETGGRDTQYF,TGTGCCAGCAGTGAAACGGGGGGCAGAGATACGCAGTATTTT
TRBV6-6,NA,TRBJ1-1,CASSLDGANTEAFF,TGTGCCAGCAGTTTGGATGGAGCCAACACTGAAGCTTTCTTT
TRBV15,TRBD2,TRBJ2-5,CATSIASGRFRQTQYF,TGTGCCACCAGCATTGCTAGCGGGAGGTTCCGGCAGACCCAGTACTTC
TRBV2,TRBD2,TRBJ2-3,CASRVTSGGTDTQYF,TGTGCCAGCAGGGTGACTAGCGGGGGCACAGATACGCAGTATTTT
TRBV11-1,TRBD2,TRBJ2-1,CASSLAGGSYNEQFF,TGTGCCAGCAGCCTAGCGGGAGGTTCCTACAATGAGCAGTTCTTC
TRBV30,NA,TRBJ2-7,CAWSGSLTYEQYF,TGTGCCTGGAGCGGGAGTCTCACCTACGAGCAGTACTTC
TRBV28,NA,TRBJ2-1,CASSFVSYNEQFF,TGTGCCAGCAGTTTCGTCTCCTACAATGAGCAGTTCTTC
TRBV30,TRBD2,TRBJ2-1,CAWNPDRTSGGAKLGNNEQFF,TGTGCCTGGAATCCAGATCGGACTAGCGGGGGAGCCAAACTCGGTAACAATGAGCAGTTCTTC
TRBV2,TRBD1,TRBJ2-5,CASSGQGGLRTQYF,TGTGCCAGCAGTGGACAGGGTGGTTTGAGGACCCAGTACTTC